The 10 T cell receptor beta chains below were found in one sample sequenced in a study of CD8+CD57+ T cells in acquired aplastic anemia. By flow cytometry, patients selected for sequencing had shown an expansion of CD8+CD57+ cells. The TCR beta profiling, which covered VDJ combination and CDR3 sequence, was carried out using genomic DNA as the template. TCRdb passed the reads through MiXCR, listing each CDR3 protein once. The table lists about 270,000 distinct CDR3 sequences, roughly 82% of them singletons. Specimen: sorted CD4+, CD8+, or CD8+CD57+ T cells (not recorded which) from PBMCs. The receptors were sampled from a human donor with aplastic anemia.

This chain links TRBV19 with TRBJ1-2; no clear D. The germline CDR1 and CDR2 sequences are LNHDA and SQIVND (reference sequence). Trimming took off 0 bases at V and 6 bases at J, with 14 bases between the two ends. This CDR3 region has 15 residues. Here the CDR3 reads CASSIDRVGWNGYTF. The CDR3 nucleotides read TGTGCCAGTAGTATAGATCGTGTGGGATGGAATGGCTACACCTTC.

This clonotype was seen a few times. CDR3: CATSGGSVQETQYF. CDR3 sequence (DNA): TGTGCCACCAGCGGTGGGTCAGTCCAAGAGACCCAGTACTTC. V and J are TRBV2 and TRBJ2-5, with D maybe TRBD2 (5 bases). Germline CDR1 is SNHLY and CDR2 is FYNNEI. This CDR3 spans 14 amino acids. With 10 bases removed from V and 1 base from J, the gap between germline ends came to 16 bases.

In this sample, this clonotype turned up many times. The chain uses TRBV7-8 and TRBJ2-7, with 7 bases that match TRBD1. Germline CDR1 and CDR2: SGHVS and FQNEAQ. The ends lost 3 bases at V and 1 base at J; junction bases unmatched: 15. The CDR3 extends over 18 amino acids. The CDR3 DNA sequence: TGTGCCAGCAGCTTTCATAGGGACGGGACAGCCCTTTCCTACGAGCAGTACGTC. Its translation: CASSFHRDGTALSYEQYV.

This chain uses TRBV19 with TRBJ2-7, with 7 bases that match TRBD2. Looked up from germline, CDR1 is LNHDA and CDR2 is SQIVND (reference sequence). CDR3 size: 16 residues. The CDR3 DNA sequence: TGTGCCAGTAGTATGGCTAGCGGAGCCTACAATGACCAGTTCTTCGTC. Residues: CASSMASGAYNDQFFV.

To note about this clonotype: Sequence at one end of the junction differs from germline and may be a read error. J is TRBJ2-3 and V is TRBV19, with D possibly matching TRBD2 (5 bases). CDR1 is LNHDA and CDR2 is SQIVND in the germline V gene (reference sequence). CDR3 length equals 14 residues. CDR3 amino acids: CASSLASGPDKQQF. The CDR3 DNA reads TGTGCCAGCAGTTTAGCGAGCGGTCCCGACAAGCAGCAGTTT.

The chain joins TRBV19 to TRBJ2-5, with 9 bases that match TRBD2. In germline, CDR1 is LNHDA, CDR2 SQIVND (reference sequence). The CDR3 covers 17 residues. Germline trimming cut 2 bases from V and 2 bases from J; bases unmatched to any gene: 9. The CDR3 loop reads CASSILLRLAVQETQYF. The CDR3 nucleotides read TGTGCCAGTAGTATACTCCTTCGACTAGCGGTTCAAGAGACCCAGTACTTC. Complete variable domain (other parts from reference TRBV19 and TRBJ2-5): DGGITQSPKYLFRKEGQNVTLSCEQNLNHDAMYWYRQDPGQGLRLIYYSQIVNDFQKGDIAEGYSVSREKKESFPLTVTSAQKNPTAFYLCASSILLRLAVQETQYFGPGTRLLVL.

Points on this clonotype: The CDR3 carries no conserved terminal phenylalanine or tryptophan, so it likely arises from a read error. The limits of the CDR3 on the DNA are not certain, so only TCRdb's listed CDR3 is given. The chain joins TRBV7-9 to TRBJ2-3; whether TRBD2, the table's D call, matches the DNA was not checked. The CDR3 totals 13 residues, both ends included. The germline gives CDR1 SEHNR, CDR2 FQNEAQ (reference sequence). CDR3 protein: CASSVGLGHINSM.

About this clonotype itself: One base away lies a much larger clone, so this may be a sequencing read error. This sequence joins TRBV7-8 and TRBJ2-3; tentative D call: TRBD2 (6 bases). CDR1 and CDR2 from the germline V gene are SGHVS and FQNEAQ. The CDR3 contains 13 residues. The CDR3: CASSLGGGADTHF. The CDR3 bases are TGTGCCAGCAGCTTAGGGGGAGGAGCCGATACGCATTTT.

A note on this clonotype: The junction departs from germline at one end; a sequencing error may be responsible. V gene TRBV5-1 combines with J gene TRBJ2-3; 7 nucleotides align to TRBD2. Germline-derived CDR1 and CDR2 are SGHRS and YFSETQ. This CDR3 is built from 13 residues. The CDR3 here is CASGLGGAETQYF. As DNA, the CDR3 is TGCGCCAGCGGCTTGGGAGGGGCCGAAACGCAGTATTTT.

This chain uses TRBV7-6 with TRBJ2-5; the D gene is possibly TRBD2 (6 bases). Germline loops: CDR1 SGHVS, CDR2 FNYEAQ. The CDR3 sequence is 14 residues long. V was cut by 10 bases and J by 7 bases, with 22 bases left in between. The CDR3 sequence is CANEVAATHATQYF. CDR3 nucleotide sequence: TGTGCCAACGAGGTAGCGGCGACCCATGCGACCCAGTACTTC.